This is a list of T cell receptor beta chains from one sample in a study of shared clonotypes between healthy human individuals. The data were produced by immunoSEQ multiplex PCR, yet TCRdb's version contains in-frame clones alone and is incomplete. The sample includes 450,000 or so clones, 77% of them seen just once. The sample taken for sequencing was PBMCs. The receptors were gathered from a woman aged 40 to 55 in good health. Some clones in this sample may be carry-over from other donors' samples. CDR3s include the opening cysteine and the closing phenylalanine or tryptophan. The order of the fields is clone size, J gene, V gene, D gene, CDR3 DNA, CDR3 protein. D genes are given only for firm matches. The listing skips clone size in some rows; elsewhere it reads once, few, many or a size class.

-	TRBJ1-2	TRBV14	TRBD1	TGTGCCAGCAGCCAGTACAGGGGGGGCTATGGCTACACCTTC	CASSQYRGGYGYTF
-	TRBJ2-7	TRBV7-9	TRBD2	TGTGCCAGCAGCTTTCGGACTAGCGGGCTCGGAGGGGGCGAGCAGTACTTC	CASSFRTSGLGGGEQYF
-	TRBJ2-7	TRBV28	-	TGTGCCAGCAGTTTAACGGACAGCCTCTCCTACGAGCAGTACTTC	CASSLTDSLSYEQYF
-	TRBJ1-5	TRBV6-4	-	TGTGCCAGCAGTGACCCGAGACTGGGGCCCATCAATCAGCCCCAGCATTTT	CASSDPRLGPINQPQHF
-	TRBJ1-5	TRBV14	TRBD1	TGTGCCAGCAGCCAAGAAGCTCAGACAGGGTGGGGGCAGCCCCAGCATTTT	CASSQEAQTGWGQPQHF
-	TRBJ2-7	TRBV29-1	-	TGCAGCGTTGAGGGCCGGGGCGGAGGCTACGAGCAGTACTTC	CSVEGRGGGYEQYF
-	TRBJ2-7	TRBV7-3	TRBD2	TGTGCCAGCAGCCTACTAGCGGGAGGGCCTTACGAGCAGTACTTC	CASSLLAGGPYEQYF
few	TRBJ1-3	TRBV4-1	-	TGCGCCAGCAGCCGAGACCCCAACTCTGGAAACACCATATATTTT	CASSRDPNSGNTIYF
-	TRBJ2-4	TRBV28	-	TGTGCCAGCAGTTTGTTTGGAGGTATTCAGTACTTC	CASSLFGGIQYF
many	TRBJ2-7	TRBV14	-	TGTGCCAGCAGCCAAGGGGTCATTCCCTACGAGCAGTACTTC	CASSQGVIPYEQYF
-	TRBJ2-1	TRBV9	TRBD2	TGTGCCAGCAGCGTAGCGGGAGGCGTTTACAATGAGCAGTTCTTC	CASSVAGGVYNEQFF
-	TRBJ2-5	TRBV6-5	-	TGTGCCAGCAGCCGTGCGGAGGAGCAGTACTTC	CASSRAEEQYF
-	TRBJ1-1	TRBV28	-	TGTGCCAGCAGTTTTCCCGCAGGGTCGGGCACTGAAGCTTTCTTT	CASSFPAGSGTEAFF
-	TRBJ1-4	TRBV30	-	TGTGCCTGGAGTGCCTATCGGGAAAAACTGTTTTTT	CAWSAYREKLFF
-	TRBJ2-3	TRBV5-1	-	TGCGCCAGCAGCACGGACAGCCTCAGGGATACGCAGTATTTT	CASSTDSLRDTQYF
-	TRBJ2-5	TRBV5-1	-	TGCGCCAGCAGCTTTGGGGGATGGGAGACCCAGTACTTC	CASSFGGWETQYF
many	TRBJ1-5	TRBV2	-	TGTGCCAGCAGTGAATCTGGGTTGGCTCAGCCCCAGCATTTT	CASSESGLAQPQHF
-	TRBJ2-7	TRBV27	TRBD1	TGTGCCAGCAGTTTGGGACCCCGGGACAGGCCCCACTTC	CASSLGPRDRPHF
-	TRBJ2-7	TRBV6-4	-	TGTGCCTCCCCTGGGAGCCCCAGCTCCTACGAGCAGTACTTC	CASPGSPSSYEQYF
few	TRBJ2-7	TRBV5-1	TRBD1	TGCGCCAGCAGTCAGCAGGGACAGGGGGCGTTCGAGCAGTACTTC	CASSQQGQGAFEQYF
-	TRBJ2-7	TRBV11-2	-	TGTGCCAGCAGCTTAGTTCAGAGTACCTACGAGCAGTACTTC	CASSLVQSTYEQYF
-	TRBJ2-7	TRBV4-3	-	TGCGCCAGCAGCCAAGAAGTAGGTTCCCACGAGCAGTACTTC	CASSQEVGSHEQYF
few	TRBJ2-2	TRBV9	-	TGTGCCAGCAGCGTAACGCTAGCGAGCACCGGGGAGCTGTTTTTT	CASSVTLASTGELFF
-	TRBJ1-4	TRBV5-6	TRBD1	TGTGCCAGCAGCTTGAATTTGGGGACAGCGAATGAAAAACTGTTTTTT	CASSLNLGTANEKLFF
-	TRBJ2-1	TRBV6-5	-	TGTGCCAGCAGTCAGAGGCGTAGCTCCTACAATGAGCAGTTCTTC	CASSQRRSSYNEQFF
-	TRBJ2-7	TRBV18	TRBD2	TGTGCCAGCTCACCACCGTCGGGACTAGCTTACGAGCAGTACTTC	CASSPPSGLAYEQYF
-	TRBJ2-7	TRBV28	-	TGTGCCAGCAGTTTAATAACGGGGTCCTTCCGCGAGCAGTACTTC	CASSLITGSFREQYF
-	TRBJ1-5	TRBV6-4	-	TGTGCCAGCAGTGACTCAGCCAATCAGCCCCAGCATTTT	CASSDSANQPQHF
once	TRBJ2-1	TRBV7-9	-	TGTGCCAGCAGCTTAGCGGGGGTCTACAATGAGCAGTTCTTC	CASSLAGVYNEQFF
-	TRBJ2-1	TRBV9	TRBD2	TGTGCCAGCACCCCCACGGGCGGGAGCGGAGTAGATGAGCAGTTCTTC	CASTPTGGSGVDEQFF
once	TRBJ1-2	TRBV27	-	TGTGCCAGCAGTGGGCAGGGAATTTATGACCACACCTTC	CASSGQGIYDHTF
-	TRBJ2-7	TRBV7-3	-	TGTGCCAGCAGCTTTGACTCGGGACCCTACTACGAGCAGTACTTC	CASSFDSGPYYEQYF
-	TRBJ2-2	TRBV4-3	TRBD2	TGCGCCAGCAGCCGGGCGGGAGACGGCACCGGGGAGCTGTTTTTT	CASSRAGDGTGELFF
-	TRBJ2-2	TRBV11-3	-	TGTGCCAGCAACTCAGGGGTCGACAGGAAGGAGACCGGGGAGCTGTTTTTT	CASNSGVDRKETGELFF
-	TRBJ2-5	TRBV7-3	-	TGTGCCAGCAGCTTAAGGGGCGGGACCCAGTACTTC	CASSLRGGTQYF
-	TRBJ2-5	TRBV18	-	TGTGCCAGCTCACCACGGCTTGAGGAGACCCAGTACTTC	CASSPRLEETQYF
-	TRBJ1-2	TRBV21-1	-	TGTGCCAGTCCCCCACATGACCCGGTTGAGGGCTACACCTTC	CASPPHDPVEGYTF
-	TRBJ2-7	TRBV7-8	-	TGTGCCAGCAGCTCCCAGGGGGGCGGTGAGCAGTACTTC	CASSSQGGGEQYF
-	TRBJ2-6	TRBV6-7	-	TGTGCCAGCGGGACACTCGGGCGACACTCTGGGGCCAACGTCCTGACTTTC	CASGTLGRHSGANVLTF
few	TRBJ2-4	TRBV5-5	-	TGTGCCAGCAGCTTGCTGGGACAAACATCGGCCAAAAACATTCAGTACTTC	CASSLLGQTSAKNIQYF
-	TRBJ1-4	TRBV5-6	TRBD1	TGTGCCAGCAGCTTGCTCCGGGACAGGGTGGCTTTT	CASSLLRDRVAF
-	TRBJ1-1	TRBV2	TRBD1	TGTGCCAGCAGCCTTGACAGGGAAGTGACTGAAGCTTTCTTT	CASSLDREVTEAFF
-	TRBJ2-1	TRBV10-1	-	TGCGCCAGCAGTGAGACGGCTACTCGACATGAGCAGTTCTTC	CASSETATRHEQFF
once	TRBJ1-1	TRBV28	TRBD1	TGTGCCAGCAGTTTTGGGACAGCCACTGAAGCTTTCTTT	CASSFGTATEAFF
-	TRBJ1-3	TRBV5-4	-	TGTGCCAGCAGCCTGATCGGTCCCTCTGGAAACACCATATATTTT	CASSLIGPSGNTIYF